This T cell receptor (beta chain) was profiled in a study of T cell clonotyping in hematopoietic cell transplantation. Study-wide results and limits: Few recipient clonotypes overlapped donors; over 97% were de novo at given depth. CD4 and CD8 repertoire contributions could not be separated without sorting. Pathologically expanded recipient clonotypes increased progressively from day 30 to day 180 as diversity fell.

Generated by immunoSEQ multiplex PCR, the TCRdb table keeps only in-frame clones and is missing some. Of about 9,500 clones in the sample, 93% were seen once. Recipients were bled about 28 days pretransplant and at posttransplant days 30, 100, 180. Germline loops: CDR1 SGHTA, CDR2 FQGNSA. The CDR3 is made up of 13 amino acids. Trimming left V 5 bases short and J 6 bases short, with 11 bases between. As regards this clone: Its antigen is still unknown.

The source of this sequence is a male patient in his forties or fifties who had an allogeneic stem cell transplant from a related donor, so T cells may come from the graft donor. Some clones in this sample may be carry-over from other donors' samples. The chain uses TRBV7-2 and TRBJ2-1, with a weak D call TRBD2 (6 bases). The source was PBMCs, collected 100 days after allogeneic stem cell transplant. The CDR3 DNA reads as TGTGCCAGCAGCCCGTACGGGGGCAATGAGCAGTTCTTC. As protein: CASSPYGGNEQFF. Full variable domain (remainder filled in from reference TRBV7-2 and TRBJ2-1): GAGVSQSPSNKVTEKGKDVELRCDPISGHTALYWYRQSLGQGLEFLIYFQGNSAPDKSGLPSDRFSAERTGGSVSTLTIQRTQQEDSAVYLCASSPYGGNEQFFGPGTRLTVL.